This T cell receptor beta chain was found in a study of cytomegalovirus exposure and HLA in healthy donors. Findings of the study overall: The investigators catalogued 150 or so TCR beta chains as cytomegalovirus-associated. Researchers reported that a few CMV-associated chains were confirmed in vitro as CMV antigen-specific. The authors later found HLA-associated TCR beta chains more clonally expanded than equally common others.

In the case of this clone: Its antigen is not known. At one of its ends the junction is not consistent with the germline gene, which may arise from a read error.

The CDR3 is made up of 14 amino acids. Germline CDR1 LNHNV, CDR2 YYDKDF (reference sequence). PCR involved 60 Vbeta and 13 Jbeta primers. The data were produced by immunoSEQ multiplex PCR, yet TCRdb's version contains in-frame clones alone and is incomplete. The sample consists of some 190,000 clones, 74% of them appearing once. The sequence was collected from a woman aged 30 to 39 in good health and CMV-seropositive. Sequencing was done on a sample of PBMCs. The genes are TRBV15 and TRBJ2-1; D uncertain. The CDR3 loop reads CAASSARSYNEQFF. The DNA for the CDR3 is TGTGCCGCCAGCAGCGCCCGGTCGTACAATGAGCAGTTCTTC.